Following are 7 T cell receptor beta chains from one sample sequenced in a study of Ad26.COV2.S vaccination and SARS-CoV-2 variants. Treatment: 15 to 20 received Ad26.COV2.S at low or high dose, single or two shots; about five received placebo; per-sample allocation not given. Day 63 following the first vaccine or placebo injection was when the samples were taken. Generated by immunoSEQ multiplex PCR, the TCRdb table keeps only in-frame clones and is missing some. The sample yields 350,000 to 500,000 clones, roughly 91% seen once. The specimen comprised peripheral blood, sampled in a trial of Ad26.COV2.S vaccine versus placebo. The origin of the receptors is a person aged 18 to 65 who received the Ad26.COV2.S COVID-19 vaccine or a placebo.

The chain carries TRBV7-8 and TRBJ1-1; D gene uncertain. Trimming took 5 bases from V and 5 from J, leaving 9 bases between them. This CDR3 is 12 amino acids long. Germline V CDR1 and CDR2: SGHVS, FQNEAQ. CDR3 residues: CASSHLGTEAFF. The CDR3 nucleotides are TGTGCCAGCAGCCATTTGGGTACTGAAGCTTTCTTT.

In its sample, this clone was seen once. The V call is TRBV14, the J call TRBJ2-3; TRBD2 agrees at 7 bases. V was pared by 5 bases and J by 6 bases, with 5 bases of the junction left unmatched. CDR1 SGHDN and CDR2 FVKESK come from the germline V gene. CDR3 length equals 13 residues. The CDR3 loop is CASSGRAMDTQYF. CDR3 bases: TGTGCCAGCAGCGGGAGGGCCATGGATACGCAGTATTTT.

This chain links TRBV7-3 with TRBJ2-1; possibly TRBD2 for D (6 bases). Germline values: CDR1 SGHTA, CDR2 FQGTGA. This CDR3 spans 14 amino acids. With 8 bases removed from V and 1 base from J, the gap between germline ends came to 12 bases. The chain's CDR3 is CASAAGTSYNEQFF. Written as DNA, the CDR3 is TGTGCCAGCGCCGCAGGGACTTCCTACAATGAGCAGTTCTTC.

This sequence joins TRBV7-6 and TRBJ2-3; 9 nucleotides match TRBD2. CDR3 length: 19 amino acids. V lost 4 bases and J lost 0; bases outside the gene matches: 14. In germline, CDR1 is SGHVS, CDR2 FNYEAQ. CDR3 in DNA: TGTGCCAGCAGCTCCCCTCCCGGGATAGCGGGGGCTAGCACAGATACGCAGTATTTT. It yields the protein CASSSPPGIAGASTDTQYF.

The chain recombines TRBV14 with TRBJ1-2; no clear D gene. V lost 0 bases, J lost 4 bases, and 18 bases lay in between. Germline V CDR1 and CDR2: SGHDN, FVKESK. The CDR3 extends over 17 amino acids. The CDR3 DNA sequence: TGTGCCAGCAGCCAAGAGGGAGGCAGCCGCTACGGCTATGGCTACACCTTC. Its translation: CASSQEGGSRYGYGYTF.

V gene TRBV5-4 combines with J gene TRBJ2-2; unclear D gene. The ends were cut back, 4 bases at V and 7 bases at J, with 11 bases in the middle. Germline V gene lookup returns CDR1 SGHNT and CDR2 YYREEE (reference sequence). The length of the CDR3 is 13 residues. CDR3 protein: CASSSLRGGELFF. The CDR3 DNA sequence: TGTGCCAGCAGCAGCCTCCGCGGCGGGGAGCTGTTTTTT.

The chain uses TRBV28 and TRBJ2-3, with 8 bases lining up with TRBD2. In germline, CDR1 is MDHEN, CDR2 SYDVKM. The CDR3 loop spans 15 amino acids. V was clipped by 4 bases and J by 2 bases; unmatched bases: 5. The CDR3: CASSWGGRNTDTQYF. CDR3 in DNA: TGTGCCAGCAGTTGGGGCGGGAGGAACACAGATACGCAGTATTTT.